The rows below give T cell receptor beta chains drawn from one sample of a study of monozygotic twins with inflammatory bowel disease. Reanalyzing the 5' RACE reads, TCRdb keeps one entry per CDR3 protein, without DNA. The sample has some 450,000 distinct CDR3 sequences. The sample consisted of blood. These receptors originate from a human donor with ulcerative colitis or Crohn's disease, or a healthy co-twin of an affected twin (not recorded which). Both conserved end residues are part of each CDR3.

J: TRBJ1-2
V: TRBV30
CDR3: CAWSSQGRHGYTF

J: TRBJ1-2
V: TRBV11-2
CDR3: CASSLDTGNNYGYTF

J: TRBJ1-2
V: TRBV6-5
CDR3: CASTMGQGYGYTF

J: TRBJ1-2
V: TRBV6-2/TRBV6-3
CDR3: CASREENYGYTF

J: TRBJ1-4
V: TRBV28
CDR3: CASSLSGQGNEKLFF

J: TRBJ2-7
V: TRBV12-3/TRBV12-4
CDR3: CASSLGLAGAYEQYF

J: TRBJ2-5
V: TRBV14
CDR3: CASSQDFQDYLQETQYF

J: TRBJ1-5
V: TRBV20-1
CDR3: CSASWGGGNSNQPQHF

J: TRBJ2-1
V: TRBV5-6
CDR3: CASSAGLAGVNEQFF

J: TRBJ2-1
V: TRBV7-8
CDR3: CASTWREGFSEQFF

J: TRBJ2-7
V: TRBV19
CDR3: CATAGSRYEQYF

J: TRBJ1-5
V: TRBV20-1
CDR3: CSASMTGNQPQHF

J: TRBJ2-5
V: TRBV7-6
CDR3: CASSLEFRGSAQYF

J: TRBJ2-7
V: TRBV28
CDR3: CASSLTRDYSYEQYF

J: TRBJ1-1
V: TRBV7-9
CDR3: CASRGALNTEAFF

J: TRBJ2-7
V: TRBV28
CDR3: CASTSPGRNEQYF

J: TRBJ1-1
V: TRBV6-1
CDR3: CASSGPGRGSTEAFF

J: TRBJ1-2
V: TRBV7-6
CDR3: CASSPREVSYGYTF

J: TRBJ2-3
V: TRBV6-2/TRBV6-3
CDR3: CASSSGGVLSDTQYF

J: TRBJ2-7
V: TRBV7-9
CDR3: CASSLDRKTLNGQYF

J: TRBJ2-7
V: TRBV20-1
CDR3: CSLVPGYEQYF

J: TRBJ2-1
V: TRBV5-1
CDR3: CASSLGTSFDEQFF

J: TRBJ2-7
V: TRBV6-2/TRBV6-3
CDR3: CASSHPANEQYF

J: TRBJ2-3
V: TRBV20-1
CDR3: CSARSLAGVADTQYF

J: TRBJ2-1
V: TRBV15
CDR3: CATSRDEASGTDEQFF

J: TRBJ1-5
V: TRBV20-1
CDR3: CSAPSGAHQPQHF

J: TRBJ1-1
V: TRBV29-1
CDR3: CSMTGGTEAFF

J: TRBJ1-2
V: TRBV29-1
CDR3: CSVEGDRLGVYGYTF

J: TRBJ1-1
V: TRBV5-1
CDR3: CASSSTPGQSMNTEAFF

J: TRBJ2-1
V: TRBV21-1
CDR3: CASSSPGQGNSYNEQFF

J: TRBJ2-7
V: TRBV5-1
CDR3: CASSSSGRVDEQYF

J: TRBJ2-3
V: TRBV7-2
CDR3: CASSFRPSGSTDTQYF

J: TRBJ2-3
V: TRBV7-9
CDR3: CASSSPGLAGTQYF

J: TRBJ1-1
V: TRBV7-9
CDR3: CASSSVGTGDTEAFF

J: TRBJ2-2
V: TRBV29-1
CDR3: CSVGAAWTGELFF

J: TRBJ1-5
V: TRBV6-5
CDR3: CASNDSPTGPQHF

J: TRBJ2-4
V: TRBV28
CDR3: CASSTVQGARAKNIQYF

J: TRBJ2-2
V: TRBV10-3
CDR3: CAIAGTLNTGELFF

J: TRBJ1-2
V: TRBV29-1
CDR3: CSVEEGTGFSYTF

J: TRBJ1-5
V: TRBV12-3/TRBV12-4
CDR3: CASMPQRGAQHF

J: TRBJ1-2
V: TRBV19
CDR3: CASSQEGNPYYGYTF

J: TRBJ1-1
V: TRBV7-2
CDR3: CATIKGSTEAFF

J: TRBJ1-2
V: TRBV6-5
CDR3: CASSYAANYGYTF

J: TRBJ1-2
V: TRBV6-6
CDR3: CALGARYGYTF

J: TRBJ2-2
V: TRBV15
CDR3: CATSKSYGTRDTGELFF

J: TRBJ2-4
V: TRBV3-1
CDR3: CASSPNRGNIQYF

J: TRBJ1-5
V: TRBV6-1
CDR3: CASSGTFPGQPQHF

J: TRBJ2-7
V: TRBV6-1
CDR3: CASIPAGNSYEQYF

J: TRBJ2-1
V: TRBV12-3/TRBV12-4
CDR3: CASSSPSSSGRAHEQFF

J: TRBJ1-4
V: TRBV6-1
CDR3: CASSRTASGEKLFF

J: TRBJ2-2
V: TRBV5-1
CDR3: CASRGRTGSGELFF

J: TRBJ2-1
V: TRBV5-1
CDR3: CASSSDRHNEQFF